This T cell receptor beta chain was sequenced for a study of tumor-infiltrating lymphocytes in primary liver carcinoma. Study-wide context: The neoplasms were of stage T1-T3 N0M0, with dimensions of about 4.2 to 10 cm across. Read depth, roughly 3.65 to 8 million productive TCRbeta reads, did not differ significantly between tissues.

Reverse transcription of around 500 ng total RNA with a constant-region primer produced TCR beta cDNA. Employing slightly modified ARM-PCR, three nested multiplex PCR rounds were run, and these gave rise to the TCR beta libraries. For approximately 10 cycles apiece, the opening two PCR rounds ran with TRBV1-TRBV30 forward primers and a C-beta reverse primer. TCRdb called the multiplex PCR reads again in MiXCR, with one record for every CDR3 protein. The sample has around 190,000 distinct CDR3 sequences; over 80% are singletons. Each 20-30 mg portion of unsorted bulk tissue served as the source for co-extraction of RNA and DNA. Germline CDR1 reads MDHEN; CDR2 reads SYDVKM. The CDR3 covers 15 residues. A note on this clonotype: At one of its ends the junction is not consistent with the germline gene, which may arise from a read error.

The chain joins TRBV28 to TRBJ2-1, with D perhaps assigned TRBD1 or TRBD2 (5 bases each). This TCR derives from a man in his forties with primary liver carcinoma and hepatitis B virus infection. What was sequenced was tumor tissue from primary liver carcinoma. The CDR3 nucleotides read TGTGCCAGCACTACAAACATGGGGCGGGTAGGTGAGCAGTTATTC. Protein sequence: CASTTNMGRVGEQLF.